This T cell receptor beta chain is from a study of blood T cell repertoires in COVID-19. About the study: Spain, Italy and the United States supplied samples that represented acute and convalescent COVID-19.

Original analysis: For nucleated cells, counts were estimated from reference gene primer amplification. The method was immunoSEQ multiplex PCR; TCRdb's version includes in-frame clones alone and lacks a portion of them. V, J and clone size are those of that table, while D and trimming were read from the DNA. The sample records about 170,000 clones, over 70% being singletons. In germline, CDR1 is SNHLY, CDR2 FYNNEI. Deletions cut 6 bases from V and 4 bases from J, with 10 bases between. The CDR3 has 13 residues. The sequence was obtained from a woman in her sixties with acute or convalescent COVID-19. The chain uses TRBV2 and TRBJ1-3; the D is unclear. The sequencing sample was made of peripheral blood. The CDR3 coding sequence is TGTGCCAGCAGCCCCCACGGGGGAAACACCATATATTTT. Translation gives CASSPHGGNTIYF.